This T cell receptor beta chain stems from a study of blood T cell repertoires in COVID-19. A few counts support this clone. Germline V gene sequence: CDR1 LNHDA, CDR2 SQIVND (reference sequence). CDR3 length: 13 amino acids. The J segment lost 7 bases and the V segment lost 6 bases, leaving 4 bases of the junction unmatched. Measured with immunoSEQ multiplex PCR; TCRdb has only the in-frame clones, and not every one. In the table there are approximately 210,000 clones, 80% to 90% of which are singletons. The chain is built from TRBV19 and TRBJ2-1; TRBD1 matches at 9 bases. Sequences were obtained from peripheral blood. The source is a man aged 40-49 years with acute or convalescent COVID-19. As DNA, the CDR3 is TGTGCCAGTAGCGGGACAGGGATTAATGAGCAGTTCTTC. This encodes CASSGTGINEQFF.